This T cell receptor beta chain originates from a study of cytomegalovirus exposure and HLA in healthy donors. Overall study findings and caveats: What was likely a sequencing artifact was a cluster of highly shared sequence variants. Most subjects' HLA-A and HLA-B alleles were reportedly predicted from TCR beta sequences.

With respect to this clone: Its antigen is as yet unknown.

The CDR3 spans 18 residues. Trimming took 3 bases from V and 0 from J, leaving 16 bases between them. The germline CDR1 and CDR2 sequences are SGHDT and YYEEEE. The PCR contained 60 Vbeta and 13 Jbeta primers. Using immunoSEQ multiplex PCR, the repertoire was profiled, and TCRdb retains in-frame clones only, with some absent. The sample consists of about 160,000 clones, around 88% of them appearing once. This sequence was found in a woman in her 30s in good health and CMV-seronegative. The chain uses TRBV5-6 and TRBJ2-6, with a weak D call TRBD1 (5 bases). The sequencing input was PBMCs. The chain's CDR3 is CASSSNRIWVSGANVLTF. As DNA, the CDR3 is TGTGCCAGCAGCTCGAACAGGATTTGGGTCTCTGGGGCCAACGTCCTGACTTTC. Full variable domain (outside the CDR3, taken from reference TRBV5-6 and TRBJ2-6): DAGVTQSPTHLIKTRGQQVTLRCSPKSGHDTVSWYQQALGQGPQFIFQYYEEEERQRGNFPDRFSGHQFPNYSSELNVNALLLGDSALYLCASSSNRIWVSGANVLTFGAGSRLTVL.